This T cell receptor beta chain was identified during a study of human T cells and chemical hapten exposure. Described time point: patch test 1, 2 weeks after DPC sensitization. The treatment is: therapeutic diphenylcyclopropenone sensitization with weekly scalp DPC. Using its own MiXCR run on the RACE reads, TCRdb lists one record per CDR3 protein. The sample consists of some 340,000 distinct CDR3 sequences, around 7% of them appearing once. V was shortened by 7 bases and J by 1 base, with 13 bases between the two germline ends. Germline lookup yields CDR1 MDHEN and CDR2 SYDVKM. CDR3 length equals 15 residues.

The V gene is TRBV28, the J gene TRBJ2-2, with no clear D. The specimen was whole blood, collected in connection with sensitization to the hapten diphenylcyclopropenone (DPC). The sequence was obtained from a woman aged 18-29 years with alopecia areata. Some clones in this sample may be carry-over from other donors' samples. CDR3 protein: CASTPLPGNTGELFF. CDR3 DNA: TGTGCCAGCACTCCTCTACCAGGGAACACCGGGGAGCTGTTTTTT.